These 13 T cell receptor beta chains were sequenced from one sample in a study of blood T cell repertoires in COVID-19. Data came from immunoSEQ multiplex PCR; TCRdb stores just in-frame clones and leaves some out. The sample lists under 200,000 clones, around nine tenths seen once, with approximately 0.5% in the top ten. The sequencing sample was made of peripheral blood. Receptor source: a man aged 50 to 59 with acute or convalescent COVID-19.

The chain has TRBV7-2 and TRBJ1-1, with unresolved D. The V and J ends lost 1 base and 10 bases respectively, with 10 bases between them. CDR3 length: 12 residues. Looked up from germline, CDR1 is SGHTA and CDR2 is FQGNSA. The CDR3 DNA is TGTGCCAGCAGCTTAGATGGGAGATCAGCTTTCTTT. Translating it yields CASSLDGRSAFF.

This CDR3 reads CASSLTRGGSPLHF. The CDR3 bases are TGTGCCAGCAGCTTAACCCGCGGTGGCTCACCCCTCCACTTT. The genes are TRBV7-9 and TRBJ1-6, with unresolved D. The CDR3 is 14 residues long. The germline V gene has CDR1 SEHNR and CDR2 FQNEAQ (reference sequence). V was pared by 2 bases and J by 10 bases, with 12 bases between.

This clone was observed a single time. CDR3 sequence reads: CASRPKTAQGQGASDTQYF. For the CDR3, the DNA is TGCGCCAGCAGGCCTAAAACCGCCCAGGGACAGGGGGCATCCGATACGCAGTATTTT. The chain is built from TRBV4-1 and TRBJ2-3, with TRBD1 matching over 12 bases. Germline lookup yields CDR1 MGHRA and CDR2 YSYEKL. The J segment lost 6 bases and the V segment lost 6 bases, leaving 19 bases of the junction unmatched. The CDR3 length is 19 residues.

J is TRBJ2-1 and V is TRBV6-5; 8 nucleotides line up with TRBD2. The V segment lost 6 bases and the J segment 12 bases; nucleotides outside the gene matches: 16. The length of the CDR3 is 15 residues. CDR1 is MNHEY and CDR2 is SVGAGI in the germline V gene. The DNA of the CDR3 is TGTGCCAGCAGCCCCATAGTCTCCCTAGCGGGCATGCAGTTCTTC. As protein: CASSPIVSLAGMQFF.

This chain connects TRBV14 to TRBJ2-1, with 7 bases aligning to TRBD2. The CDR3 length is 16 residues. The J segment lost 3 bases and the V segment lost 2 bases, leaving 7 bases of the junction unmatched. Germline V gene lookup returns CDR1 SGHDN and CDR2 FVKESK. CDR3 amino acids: CASSQSLAEFYNEQFF. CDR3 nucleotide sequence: TGTGCCAGCAGCCAAAGTCTAGCGGAGTTCTACAATGAGCAGTTCTTC. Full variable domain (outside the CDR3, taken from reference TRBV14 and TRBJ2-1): EAGVTQFPSHSVIEKGQTVTLRCDPISGHDNLYWYRRVMGKEIKFLLHFVKESKQDESGMPNNRFLAERTGGTYSTLKVQPAELEDSGVYFCASSQSLAEFYNEQFFGPGTRLTVL.

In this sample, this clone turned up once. CDR3 DNA sequence: TGTGCCAGCGGGCGGATAGCGGGGGGGAACACCGGGGAGCTGTTTTTT. Translation: CASGRIAGGNTGELFF. The chain uses TRBV27 and TRBJ2-2, with 10 bases that match TRBD2. The germline V gene has CDR1 MNHEY and CDR2 SMNVEV (reference sequence). CDR3 length equals 16 residues. V shed 8 bases, J shed 1 base, and the junction held 7 bases outside the gene matches.

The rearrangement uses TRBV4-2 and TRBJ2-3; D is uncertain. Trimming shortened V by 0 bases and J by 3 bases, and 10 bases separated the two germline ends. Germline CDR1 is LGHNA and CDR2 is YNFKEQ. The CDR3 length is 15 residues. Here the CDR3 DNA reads TGTGCCAGCAGCCAAGATGCTAGAACAACAGATACGCAGTATTTT. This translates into CASSQDARTTDTQYF.

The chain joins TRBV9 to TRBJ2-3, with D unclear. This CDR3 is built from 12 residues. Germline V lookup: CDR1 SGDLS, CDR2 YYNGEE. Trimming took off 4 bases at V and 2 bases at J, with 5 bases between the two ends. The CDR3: CASSPNTDTQYF. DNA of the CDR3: TGTGCCAGCAGCCCCAACACAGATACGCAGTATTTT.

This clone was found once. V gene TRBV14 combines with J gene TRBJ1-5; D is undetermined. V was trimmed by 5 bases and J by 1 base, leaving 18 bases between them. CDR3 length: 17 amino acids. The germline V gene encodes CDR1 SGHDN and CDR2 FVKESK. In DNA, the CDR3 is TGTGCCAGCAGCTACCGCGGTGGGTCACCGAGCAATCAGCCCCAGCATTTT. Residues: CASSYRGGSPSNQPQHF.

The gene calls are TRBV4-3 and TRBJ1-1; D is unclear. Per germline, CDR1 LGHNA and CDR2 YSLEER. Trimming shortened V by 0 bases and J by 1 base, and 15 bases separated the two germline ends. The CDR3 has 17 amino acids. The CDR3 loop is CASSQDLDGLPNTEAFF. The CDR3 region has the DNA TGCGCCAGCAGCCAAGATCTCGACGGACTCCCGAACACTGAAGCTTTCTTT.

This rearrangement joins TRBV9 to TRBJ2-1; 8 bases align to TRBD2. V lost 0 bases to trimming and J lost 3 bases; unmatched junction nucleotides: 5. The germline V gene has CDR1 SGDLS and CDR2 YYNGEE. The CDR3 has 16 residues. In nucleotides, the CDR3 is TGTGCCAGCAGCGTAGTGGGTAGCGGGATCTACAATGAGCAGTTCTTC. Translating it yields CASSVVGSGIYNEQFF. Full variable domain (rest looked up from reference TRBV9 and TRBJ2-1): DSGVTQTPKHLITATGQRVTLRCSPRSGDLSVYWYQQSLDQGLQFLIQYYNGEERAKGNILERFSAQQFPDLHSELNLSSLELGDSALYFCASSVVGSGIYNEQFFGPGTRLTVL.

CDR3: CASSEIIQGGYTF. CDR3 in DNA: TGTGCCAGCAGTGAAATCATTCAGGGCGGCTACACCTTC. The V gene is TRBV2, the J gene TRBJ1-2, with D possibly being TRBD1 (5 bases). The CDR3 is made up of 13 amino acids. The V and J ends lost 2 bases and 8 bases respectively, with 12 bases between them. Germline lookup yields CDR1 SNHLY and CDR2 FYNNEI.

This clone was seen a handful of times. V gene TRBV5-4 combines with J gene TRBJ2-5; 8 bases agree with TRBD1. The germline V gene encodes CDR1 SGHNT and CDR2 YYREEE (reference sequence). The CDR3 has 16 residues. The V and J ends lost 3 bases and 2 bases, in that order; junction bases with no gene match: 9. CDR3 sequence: CASSYYRGTTQETQYF. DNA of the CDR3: TGTGCCAGCAGCTATTACAGGGGGACCACACAAGAGACCCAGTACTTC.